This T cell receptor beta chain is from a study of Ad26.COV2.S vaccination and SARS-CoV-2 variants. Study-wide background: Of the COV1001 trial arms, the Ad26.COV2.S arm included the donor. Overall study results and limits: Vaccinees and placebo recipients showed similar non-spike TCR breadth. CD8+ and CD4+ T cells specific for spike reportedly responded with substantial breadth after vaccination.

CDR1 is MGHRA, CDR2 YSYEKL, per germline. The CDR3 runs to 15 residues. Between the trimmed V and J ends, which lost 0 bases and 1 base, there was a span of 8 bases. A remark on this clone: Its specificity is unknown.

Treatment here: over 15 received Ad26.COV2.S at low or high dose, single or two shots; a few received placebo; per-sample allocation not given. Samples analyzed were those drawn on day 63 after the first vaccine or placebo injection. An Ad26 vector expressing Wuhan-strain SARS-CoV-2 spike constituted the vaccine. TCRdb's copy holds only in-frame clones and misses some; the assay was immunoSEQ multiplex PCR. The table includes 300,000 to 500,000 clones, 70% to 90% detected once. The sample here was peripheral blood, taken in a trial of Ad26.COV2.S vaccine versus placebo. The V gene is TRBV4-1, the J gene TRBJ2-3, with a tentative D call TRBD1 (6 bases). The sequence was collected from a person between 18 and 65 years old who received the Ad26.COV2.S COVID-19 vaccine or a placebo. This chain's CDR3 is CASSQDGTRTDTQYF. The CDR3 DNA reads TGCGCCAGCAGCCAAGATGGGACACGCACAGATACGCAGTATTTT.